A single sample gave rise to the 16 T cell receptor beta chains below, sequenced in a study of graft-versus-host responses after intestinal transplantation. The table came from immunoSEQ multiplex PCR; TCRdb's copy has only in-frame clones and leaves some out. The profile covers about 69,000 clones, with roughly 89% appearing a single time and around 7% taken by the ten largest. The material sequenced was bone marrow, taken 734 days after intestinal transplantation. Receptors were obtained from a human patient who received an intestinal transplant, so some T cells may come from the graft donor.

The gene calls are TRBV27 and TRBJ1-2; D ambiguous. This CDR3 spans 13 amino acids. The V end lost 8 bases, the J end lost 6 bases, and 16 bases lay between the germline ends. Germline lookup yields CDR1 MNHEY and CDR2 SMNVEV (reference sequence). The CDR3 DNA follows: TGTGCCAGCTCCCACGAAAGGGTTGATGGCTACACCTTC. The encoded protein is CASSHERVDGYTF.

This sequence joins TRBV20-1 and TRBJ1-2; D is unresolved. Germline V gives CDR1 DFQATT, CDR2 SNEGSKA (reference sequence). This CDR3 region has 10 residues. Trimming shortened V by 6 bases and J by 5 bases, and 7 bases separated the two germline ends. In DNA, the CDR3 is TGCAGTGCCTTTAGTTATGGCTACACCTTC. This gives the protein CSAFSYGYTF.

The chain uses TRBV28 and TRBJ2-7; D ambiguous. The V gene lost 8 bases and the J gene lost 0 bases, with 8 bases spanning the gap. Germline values: CDR1 MDHEN, CDR2 SYDVKM. The CDR3 is 12 residues long. The CDR3 spells CASDDNSYEQYF. CDR3 coding DNA: TGTGCCAGCGATGACAACTCCTACGAGCAGTACTTC.

V is TRBV27 and J is TRBJ2-1; D possibly matches TRBD1 or TRBD2 (5 bases each). The V and J ends lost 8 bases and 6 bases respectively, with 17 bases between them. CDR3 size: 14 residues. Germline V CDR1 and CDR2: MNHEY, SMNVEV (reference sequence). Here the CDR3 reads CASRRTGPINEQFF. Here the CDR3 DNA reads TGTGCCAGCCGGAGGACGGGGCCCATCAATGAGCAGTTCTTC.

The chain joins TRBV18 to TRBJ2-5; tentatively, D is TRBD1 or TRBD2 (5 bases each). Near its end, the DNA agrees better with TRBJ2-7, so the J call may be wrong. Germline values: CDR1 KGHSH, CDR2 LQKENI. The CDR3 sequence is 16 residues long. CDR3 protein: CASSPTAGTGRDEQYF. In DNA, the CDR3 is TGTGCCAGCTCACCGACCGCGGGCACGGGGCGAGACGAGCAGTACTTC.

This clone has only one observation. The chain couples TRBV11-3 to TRBJ2-3, with a tentative D call TRBD1 (5 bases). The CDR3 loop spans 15 amino acids. CDR1 and CDR2 from the germline V gene are SGHNT and YENEEA. V lost 3 bases and J lost 2, with 12 bases in between. The DNA for the CDR3 is TGTGCCAGCAGCTTGGGCAGGGCTAACACAGATACGCAGTATTTT. Its protein product is CASSLGRANTDTQYF.

The chain employs TRBV21-1 and TRBJ2-7; the table assigns TRBD1, which was not confirmed against the DNA. TRBV21-1 is annotated as a pseudogene. The CDR3 runs to 14 residues. In nucleotides, the CDR3 is TGTGCCAGCAGCAAGGAACAGCCCTCCTACGAGCAGTACTTC. Translated, it gives CASSKEQPSYEQYF.

The J gene is TRBJ2-1, the V gene TRBV7-7; D is unclear. Germline loops: CDR1 SSHAT, CDR2 FNYEAQ (reference sequence). V was cut by 1 base and J by 9 bases, with 10 bases left in between. CDR3 length equals 13 residues. CDR3 in DNA: TGTGCCAGCAGCTTAGACCTGGGTTTTGAGCAGTTCTTC. Protein product: CASSLDLGFEQFF.

This clone came up once. The J gene is TRBJ2-1, the V gene TRBV7-3; 7 bases agree with TRBD1. Per germline, CDR1 SGHTA and CDR2 FQGTGA. The CDR3 runs to 15 residues. Losses at the gene ends were 4 bases for V and 2 bases for J; bases not matched to a gene: 5. The CDR3 region is CASSSIGGPYNEQFF. CDR3 in DNA: TGTGCCAGCAGCTCGATAGGGGGCCCCTACAATGAGCAGTTCTTC.

This chain joins TRBV14 and TRBJ2-3; 11 bases align to TRBD2. Germline loops: CDR1 SGHDN, CDR2 FVKESK. Trimming cost V 6 bases and J 9 bases; bases outside gene matches: 2. This CDR3 spans 12 amino acids. The CDR3 loop is CASRLAGDTQYF. The CDR3 bases are TGTGCCAGCAGACTAGCGGGAGACACGCAGTATTTT. Drawing the rest from reference TRBV14 and TRBJ2-3, the complete variable domain is EAGVTQFPSHSVIEKGQTVTLRCDPISGHDNLYWYRRVMGKEIKFLLHFVKESKQDESGMPNNRFLAERTGGTYSTLKVQPAELEDSGVYFCASRLAGDTQYFGPGTRLTVL.

This chain connects TRBV6-6 to TRBJ1-1; 9 nucleotides align to TRBD1. Trimming removed 7 bases from V and 4 bases from J; junction bases left unmatched: 7. The germline V gene has CDR1 MNHNY and CDR2 SVGAGI (reference sequence). CDR3 size: 14 residues. The CDR3 sequence: CASTRDREGTEAFF. The CDR3 DNA reads as TGTGCCAGCACTAGGGACAGGGAGGGCACTGAAGCTTTCTTT.

This chain joins TRBV7-9 and TRBJ2-7; D gene uncertain. V was trimmed by 4 bases and J by 2 bases, leaving 18 bases between them. The CDR3 loop spans 16 amino acids. Per germline, CDR1 SEHNR and CDR2 FQNEAQ (reference sequence). CDR3 region: CASSSTSLGNTYEQYF. CDR3 nucleotides: TGTGCCAGCAGCTCAACGAGTCTAGGGAATACCTACGAGCAGTACTTC.

The chain employs TRBV5-4 and TRBJ1-4, with unresolved D. V gave up 5 bases and J gave up 5 bases, with 4 bases separating them. This CDR3 is 11 amino acids long. Germline-derived CDR1 and CDR2 are SGHNT and YYREEE (reference sequence). The CDR3 here is CASSSNEKLFF. Written as DNA, the CDR3 is TGTGCCAGCAGTTCAAATGAAAAACTGTTTTTT.

The V call is TRBV5-4, the J call TRBJ1-5, with D unresolved. Deletions cut 4 bases from V and 1 base from J, with 9 bases between. The CDR3 totals 14 residues. Germline lookup yields CDR1 SGHNT and CDR2 YYREEE (reference sequence). The CDR3 reads CASSIHGSNQPQHF. The CDR3 nucleotides read TGTGCCAGCAGCATCCATGGAAGCAATCAGCCCCAGCATTTT. The full variable domain, its missing parts supplied by reference TRBV5-4 and TRBJ1-5, is ETGVTQSPTHLIKTRGQQVTLRCSSQSGHNTVSWYQQALGQGPQFIFQYYREEENGRGNFPPRFSGLQFPNYSSELNVNALELDDSALYLCASSIHGSNQPQHFGDGTRLSIL.

This chain joins TRBV6-5 and TRBJ2-7, with 8 bases aligning to TRBD1. From germline, CDR1 is MNHEY and CDR2 SVGAGI. With V trimmed by 6 bases and J by 3 bases, 10 bases remained unmatched. The CDR3 spans 15 residues. DNA of the CDR3: TGTGCCAGCAGACCCGGGACAGGAGTAATCTACGAGCAGTACTTC. Its translation: CASRPGTGVIYEQYF.

The J gene is TRBJ2-1, the V gene TRBV2; TRBD1 or TRBD2 may be the D gene (6 bases each). V lost 8 bases and J lost 5, with 10 bases in between. CDR3 size: 12 residues. The germline V gene has CDR1 SNHLY and CDR2 FYNNEI. For the CDR3, the DNA is TGTGCCAGCGAGGAGGGGGACAATGAGCAGTTCTTC. Its protein is CASEEGDNEQFF. The entire variable domain, with the rest obtained from reference TRBV2 and TRBJ2-1, is as follows: EPEVTQTPSHQVTQMGQEVILRCVPISNHLYFYWYRQILGQKVEFLVSFYNNEISEKSEIFDDQFSVERPDGSNFTLKIRSTKLEDSAMYFCASEEGDNEQFFGPGTRLTVL.